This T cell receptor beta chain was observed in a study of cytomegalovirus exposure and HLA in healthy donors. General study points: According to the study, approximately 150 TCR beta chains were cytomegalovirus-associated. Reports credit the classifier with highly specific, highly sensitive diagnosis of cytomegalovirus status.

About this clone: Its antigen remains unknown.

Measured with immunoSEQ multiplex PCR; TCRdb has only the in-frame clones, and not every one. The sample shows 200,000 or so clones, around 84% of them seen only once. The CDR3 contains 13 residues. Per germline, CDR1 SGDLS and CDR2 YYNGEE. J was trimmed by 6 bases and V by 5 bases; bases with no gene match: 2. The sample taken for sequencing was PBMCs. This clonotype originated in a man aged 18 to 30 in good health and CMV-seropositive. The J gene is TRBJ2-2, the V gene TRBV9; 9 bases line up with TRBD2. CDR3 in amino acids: CASSPSGAGELFF. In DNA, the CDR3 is TGTGCCAGCAGTCCTAGCGGGGCCGGGGAGCTGTTTTTT.